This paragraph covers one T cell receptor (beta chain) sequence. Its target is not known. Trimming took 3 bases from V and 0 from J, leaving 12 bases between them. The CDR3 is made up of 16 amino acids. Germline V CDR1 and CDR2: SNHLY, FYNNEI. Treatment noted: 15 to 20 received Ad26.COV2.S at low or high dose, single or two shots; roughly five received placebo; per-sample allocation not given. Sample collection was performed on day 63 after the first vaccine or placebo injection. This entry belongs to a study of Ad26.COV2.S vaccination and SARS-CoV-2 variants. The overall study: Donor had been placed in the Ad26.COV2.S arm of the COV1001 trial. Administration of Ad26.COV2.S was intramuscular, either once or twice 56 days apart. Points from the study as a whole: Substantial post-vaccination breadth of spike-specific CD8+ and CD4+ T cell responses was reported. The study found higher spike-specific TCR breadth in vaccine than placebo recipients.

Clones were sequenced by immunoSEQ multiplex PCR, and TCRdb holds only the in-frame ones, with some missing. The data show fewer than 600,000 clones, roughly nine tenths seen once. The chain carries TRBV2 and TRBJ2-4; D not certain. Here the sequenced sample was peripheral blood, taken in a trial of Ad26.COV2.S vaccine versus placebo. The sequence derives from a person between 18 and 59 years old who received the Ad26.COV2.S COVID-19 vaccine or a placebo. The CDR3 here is CASSDEVALAKNIQYF. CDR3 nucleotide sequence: TGTGCCAGCAGTGATGAGGTCGCACTAGCCAAAAACATTCAGTACTTC.